One and the same sample provided the 24 T cell receptor beta chains below, sequenced in a study of blood T cell repertoires in COVID-19. The method was immunoSEQ multiplex PCR; TCRdb's version includes in-frame clones alone and lacks a portion of them. The sample holds under 250,000 clones; 83% are singletons and the top ten take about 5.3%. Sequenced material: PBMCs or T cells enriched from blood (not recorded which). Receptors originate from a woman aged 45-65 years who had been exposed to COVID-19.

The chain joins TRBV6-5 to TRBJ2-1; TRBD1 matches at 7 bases. Germline V CDR1 and CDR2: MNHEY, SVGAGI. The CDR3 is made up of 14 amino acids. V lost 7 bases and J lost 4; bases outside the gene matches: 7. The CDR3 region is CASTPDRLYNEQFF. The CDR3 DNA follows: TGTGCCAGCACCCCGGACAGGTTGTACAATGAGCAGTTCTTC.

This chain connects TRBV7-9 to TRBJ1-4, with D perhaps matching TRBD1 (6 bases). CDR1 SEHNR and CDR2 FQNEAQ come from the germline V gene (reference sequence). Trimming left V 5 bases short and J 4 bases short, with 17 bases between. The CDR3 sequence is 16 residues long. The CDR3 DNA reads as TGTGCCAGCAGCATACAGGGAATCCTCCTTAATGAAAAACTGTTTTTT. Protein sequence: CASSIQGILLNEKLFF.

The chain employs TRBV6-2 or TRBV6-3 and TRBJ2-1; perhaps TRBD1 as D (6 bases). CDR3 length: 15 amino acids. Germline CDR1 MNHEY, CDR2 SVGEGT. V lost 9 bases, J lost 4 bases, and 19 bases lay in between. The CDR3 protein is CASSKAGDPYNEQFF. The CDR3 DNA follows: TGTGCCAGTAGTAAAGCAGGGGACCCTTACAATGAGCAGTTCTTC.

The chain recombines TRBV7-9 with TRBJ1-2, with D tentatively TRBD1 (6 bases). Trimming pared 8 bases from V and 7 bases from J, leaving 23 bases between. The germline CDR1 and CDR2 sequences are SEHNR and FQNEAQ (reference sequence). This CDR3 comprises 15 residues. CDR3: CASGTPTGPGGGYTF. In DNA form, the CDR3 reads TGTGCCAGCGGTACACCGACAGGTCCGGGGGGTGGCTACACCTTC.

This sequence joins TRBV12-3 or TRBV12-4 and TRBJ2-2, with D uncertain. Trimming took 5 bases from V and 4 from J, leaving 8 bases between them. The CDR3 is 13 amino acids. CDR3 DNA sequence: TGTGCCAGCAGTCCCTCGAGCACCGGGGAGCTGTTTTTT. It translates to CASSPSSTGELFF.

The chain joins TRBV9 to TRBJ2-7, with D possibly matching TRBD2 (5 bases). The CDR3 is made up of 14 amino acids. Trimming removed 0 bases from V and 3 bases from J, with 10 bases in between. Germline V gene sequence: CDR1 SGDLS, CDR2 YYNGEE. CDR3 DNA: TGTGCCAGCAGCGTAGAGAGGGAGAGCTACGAGCAGTACTTC. Protein sequence: CASSVERESYEQYF.

The chain uses TRBV10-2 and TRBJ2-1; D is uncertain. CDR3 length: 12 residues. The germline V gene encodes CDR1 WSHSY and CDR2 SAAADI. Trimming shortened V by 6 bases and J by 8 bases, and 11 bases separated the two germline ends. This chain's CDR3 is CASRPVLDEQFF. CDR3 in DNA: TGCGCCAGCAGACCGGTTTTGGATGAGCAGTTCTTC.

This clone is a singleton in its sample. V usage is TRBV12-5 and J usage is TRBJ2-3; 8 bases agree with TRBD1. Germline CDR1 LGHNT, CDR2 FRNRAP. V lost 4 bases and J lost 3; bases outside the gene matches: 6. The CDR3 has 15 residues. The CDR3 is CASGYPTGGTDTQYF. DNA for the CDR3: TGTGCTAGTGGTTACCCTACAGGGGGGACAGATACGCAGTATTTT.

This chain links TRBV7-8 with TRBJ1-4; no clear D. Germline V gene data show CDR1 as SGHVS and CDR2 as FQNEAQ. V was cut by 3 bases and J by 7 bases, with 12 bases left in between. There are 14 residues in the CDR3. In DNA, the CDR3 is TGTGCCAGCAGCTTCGGTCTGACGGGTGAAAAACTGTTTTTT. This encodes CASSFGLTGEKLFF.

The genes are TRBV9 and TRBJ2-1; 16 bases agree with TRBD2. CDR3 length equals 18 residues. Germline trimming cut 3 bases from V and 7 bases from J; bases unmatched to any gene: 10. CDR1 is SGDLS and CDR2 is YYNGEE in the germline V gene. This chain's CDR3 is CASSEPSQGLAGGNEQFF. The DNA for the CDR3 is TGTGCCAGCAGCGAACCCTCCCAGGGACTAGCGGGGGGGAATGAGCAGTTCTTC. Supplemented by reference TRBV9 and TRBJ2-1, the full variable domain reads DSGVTQTPKHLITATGQRVTLRCSPRSGDLSVYWYQQSLDQGLQFLIQYYNGEERAKGNILERFSAQQFPDLHSELNLSSLELGDSALYFCASSEPSQGLAGGNEQFFGPGTRLTVL.

The V gene is TRBV27, the J gene TRBJ1-1; D is unclear. This CDR3 contains 15 residues. Germline CDR1 and CDR2: MNHEY and SMNVEV (reference sequence). V lost 0 bases, J lost 0 bases, and 8 bases lay in between. The DNA for the CDR3 is TGTGCCAGCAGTTTATCGTCGATAGTGAACACTGAAGCTTTCTTT. It encodes CASSLSSIVNTEAFF.

CDR3 amino acids: CASSQAQGTIYF. The CDR3 coding sequence is TGCGCCAGCAGCCAGGCTCAGGGCACCATATATTTT. The genes are TRBV4-3 and TRBJ1-3; possible D gene TRBD1, 5 bases. The CDR3 extends over 12 amino acids. The ends were cut back, 3 bases at V and 9 bases at J, with 9 bases in the middle. The V gene's germline CDR1 is LGHNA and CDR2 YSLEER.

This clone was observed once. The chain links TRBV24-1 to TRBJ1-5, with TRBD1 matching over 11 bases. The CDR3 contains 17 residues. Germline assignment: CDR1 KGHDR and CDR2 SFDVKD. The V gene end was trimmed by 2 bases and the J gene end by 7 bases; junction bases not matched to a gene: 9. The CDR3 DNA reads as TGTGCCACCAGTGATTCCCGGGACAGGGGGGCGAGCCAGCCCCAGCATTTT. This encodes CATSDSRDRGASQPQHF.

The chain uses TRBV5-4 and TRBJ2-7; 7 bases map to TRBD2. J lost 3 bases, V lost 4 bases, and 7 bases had no gene match. Germline V lookup: CDR1 SGHNT, CDR2 YYREEE (reference sequence). The CDR3 extends over 14 amino acids. This chain's CDR3 is CASSPSGPYYEQYF. CDR3 DNA sequence: TGTGCCAGCAGCCCTAGCGGACCCTACTACGAGCAGTACTTC.

This clone was detected only once. This chain uses TRBV6-5 with TRBJ2-7, with 8 bases matching TRBD2. This CDR3 region has 14 residues. Trimming at V came to 5 bases and at J to 5 bases, leaving 8 bases not matched to a gene. Per the germline V gene, CDR1 is MNHEY and CDR2 is SVGAGI. The chain's CDR3 is CASSSKAGAHEQYF. The CDR3 DNA reads as TGTGCCAGCAGTAGCAAAGCGGGAGCCCACGAGCAGTACTTC.

The chain is built from TRBV10-3 and TRBJ1-5; the match to TRBD1 covers 8 bases. The CDR3 spans 14 residues. Trimming at V came to 6 bases and at J to 5 bases, leaving 6 bases not matched to a gene. The germline V gene has CDR1 ENHRY and CDR2 SYGVKD. CDR3 sequence: CAISQGAGDQPQHF. DNA for the CDR3: TGTGCCATCAGCCAGGGGGCGGGGGATCAGCCCCAGCATTTT.

The V and J genes are TRBV12-5 and TRBJ2-1, with TRBD2 matching over 12 bases. The V gene end was trimmed by 1 base and the J gene end by 12 bases; junction bases not matched to a gene: 13. The V gene's germline CDR1 is LGHNT and CDR2 FRNRAP. The CDR3 runs to 17 residues. The CDR3: CASGLGALAGGRIWQFF. DNA for the CDR3: TGTGCTAGTGGTTTGGGTGCGCTAGCGGGGGGGCGTATATGGCAGTTCTTC.

The rearrangement joins TRBV3-1 (or the pseudogene TRBV3-2) to TRBJ1-1, with 9 bases aligning to TRBD1. This CDR3 is 16 amino acids long. V trimming: 0 bases; J trimming: 5 bases; junction bases outside the gene matches: 7. Germline V gives CDR1 LGHDT, CDR2 YNNKEL (reference sequence). For the CDR3, the DNA is TGTGCCAGCAGCCAAGATGCCGGGACAGGGATGACTGAAGCTTTCTTT. It specifies CASSQDAGTGMTEAFF.

About this clone: The sample holds other DNA sequences that translate to the same CDR3. The chain employs TRBV7-2 and TRBJ2-6, with a tentative D call TRBD1 (5 bases). The V end was cut by 6 bases, the J end by 4 bases, with 7 bases between. This CDR3 has 13 amino acids. Germline CDR1 SGHTA, CDR2 FQGNSA. The CDR3 sequence is CASRPGGANVLTF. CDR3 nucleotide sequence: TGTGCCAGCAGGCCAGGGGGGGCCAACGTCCTGACTTTC.

The chain is built from TRBV6-5 and TRBJ1-4, with D tentatively TRBD1 (5 bases). The V gene lost 8 bases and the J gene lost 4 bases, with 17 bases spanning the gap. Per the germline V gene, CDR1 is MNHEY and CDR2 is SVGAGI. CDR3 size: 15 residues. The CDR3 region has the DNA TGTGCCAGCGCCCCGGGGGTACGAAATAATGAAAAACTGTTTTTT. It codes for CASAPGVRNNEKLFF.

The V call is TRBV5-1, the J call TRBJ1-2, with 7 bases identical to TRBD1. The CDR3 spans 14 residues. Germline trimming cut 0 bases from V and 7 bases from J; bases unmatched to any gene: 6. Germline V gene lookup returns CDR1 SGHRS and CDR2 YFSETQ. CDR3 nucleotides: TGCGCCAGCAGCTTGGGACAGGGCCAAGGTGGCTACACCTTC. Translation: CASSLGQGQGGYTF.

The chain combines TRBV6-5 with TRBJ1-2; D is unclear. Looked up from germline, CDR1 is MNHEY and CDR2 is SVGAGI. The CDR3 length is 14 residues. V was shortened by 5 bases and J by 4 bases, with 14 bases between the two germline ends. The CDR3 sequence: CASSPWREGYGYTF. In DNA, the CDR3 is TGTGCCAGCAGTCCCTGGCGGGAAGGCTATGGCTACACCTTC.

The V call is TRBV10-3, the J call TRBJ1-5; 8 bases are a match to TRBD1. Looked up from germline, CDR1 is ENHRY and CDR2 is SYGVKD. Trimming cost V 2 bases and J 6 bases; bases outside gene matches: 6. This CDR3 spans 15 amino acids. CDR3 amino acids: CAISEDRGYIQPQHF. DNA for the CDR3: TGTGCCATCAGTGAGGACAGGGGATACATTCAGCCCCAGCATTTT.

The rearrangement links TRBV15 to TRBJ1-3, with 8 bases lining up with TRBD1. V trimming: 5 bases; J trimming: 6 bases; junction bases outside the gene matches: 9. The length of the CDR3 is 15 residues. The V gene's germline CDR1 is LNHNV and CDR2 YYDKDF (reference sequence). The CDR3 bases are TGTGCCACCAGCCTCGGGACAGGAGGGGAAAACACCATATATTTT. Protein product: CATSLGTGGENTIYF.